Sequencing of this T cell receptor beta chain was carried out in a study of regulatory T cells in long-lasting Graves disease. The study's findings and limits: Persistent cases favored TRBV28, TRBJ1-2 and TRBJ2-5. Lower TCR diversity was seen in persistent Graves' patients than in newly diagnosed ones.

The time point was: persistent/refractory GD, antithyroid drugs over 5 years with positive TRAb. Construction of the TCR library relied on RNA isolated from PBMCs. Enrollment of patients was through an endocrinology department in Xi'an, China. Between the trimmed V and J ends, which lost 2 bases and 5 bases, there was a span of 13 bases. The V gene's germline CDR1 is MGHRA and CDR2 YSYEKL. The CDR3 spans 16 residues. The sample holds a few counts of this clonotype. Its antigen is currently unknown. The authors built TCR beta libraries using iRepertoire HTBI primers and Arm-PCR of CDR3 regions. TCRdb itself ran the multiplex PCR reads through MiXCR, one entry per CDR3 protein. The sample yields 500,000 to 800,000 distinct CDR3 sequences, around 30% seen once.

This chain connects TRBV4-1 to TRBJ1-6, with D perhaps TRBD1 (5 bases). The source material was peripheral blood mononuclear cells (PBMCs), sampled when the disease was refractory, from a patient treated with antithyroid drugs. The receptor's source is a female donor with Graves disease. In nucleotides, the CDR3 is TGCGCCAGCAGCCAAAACCCGCGGGACCATAATTCACCCCTCCACTTT. As protein: CASSQNPRDHNSPLHF.